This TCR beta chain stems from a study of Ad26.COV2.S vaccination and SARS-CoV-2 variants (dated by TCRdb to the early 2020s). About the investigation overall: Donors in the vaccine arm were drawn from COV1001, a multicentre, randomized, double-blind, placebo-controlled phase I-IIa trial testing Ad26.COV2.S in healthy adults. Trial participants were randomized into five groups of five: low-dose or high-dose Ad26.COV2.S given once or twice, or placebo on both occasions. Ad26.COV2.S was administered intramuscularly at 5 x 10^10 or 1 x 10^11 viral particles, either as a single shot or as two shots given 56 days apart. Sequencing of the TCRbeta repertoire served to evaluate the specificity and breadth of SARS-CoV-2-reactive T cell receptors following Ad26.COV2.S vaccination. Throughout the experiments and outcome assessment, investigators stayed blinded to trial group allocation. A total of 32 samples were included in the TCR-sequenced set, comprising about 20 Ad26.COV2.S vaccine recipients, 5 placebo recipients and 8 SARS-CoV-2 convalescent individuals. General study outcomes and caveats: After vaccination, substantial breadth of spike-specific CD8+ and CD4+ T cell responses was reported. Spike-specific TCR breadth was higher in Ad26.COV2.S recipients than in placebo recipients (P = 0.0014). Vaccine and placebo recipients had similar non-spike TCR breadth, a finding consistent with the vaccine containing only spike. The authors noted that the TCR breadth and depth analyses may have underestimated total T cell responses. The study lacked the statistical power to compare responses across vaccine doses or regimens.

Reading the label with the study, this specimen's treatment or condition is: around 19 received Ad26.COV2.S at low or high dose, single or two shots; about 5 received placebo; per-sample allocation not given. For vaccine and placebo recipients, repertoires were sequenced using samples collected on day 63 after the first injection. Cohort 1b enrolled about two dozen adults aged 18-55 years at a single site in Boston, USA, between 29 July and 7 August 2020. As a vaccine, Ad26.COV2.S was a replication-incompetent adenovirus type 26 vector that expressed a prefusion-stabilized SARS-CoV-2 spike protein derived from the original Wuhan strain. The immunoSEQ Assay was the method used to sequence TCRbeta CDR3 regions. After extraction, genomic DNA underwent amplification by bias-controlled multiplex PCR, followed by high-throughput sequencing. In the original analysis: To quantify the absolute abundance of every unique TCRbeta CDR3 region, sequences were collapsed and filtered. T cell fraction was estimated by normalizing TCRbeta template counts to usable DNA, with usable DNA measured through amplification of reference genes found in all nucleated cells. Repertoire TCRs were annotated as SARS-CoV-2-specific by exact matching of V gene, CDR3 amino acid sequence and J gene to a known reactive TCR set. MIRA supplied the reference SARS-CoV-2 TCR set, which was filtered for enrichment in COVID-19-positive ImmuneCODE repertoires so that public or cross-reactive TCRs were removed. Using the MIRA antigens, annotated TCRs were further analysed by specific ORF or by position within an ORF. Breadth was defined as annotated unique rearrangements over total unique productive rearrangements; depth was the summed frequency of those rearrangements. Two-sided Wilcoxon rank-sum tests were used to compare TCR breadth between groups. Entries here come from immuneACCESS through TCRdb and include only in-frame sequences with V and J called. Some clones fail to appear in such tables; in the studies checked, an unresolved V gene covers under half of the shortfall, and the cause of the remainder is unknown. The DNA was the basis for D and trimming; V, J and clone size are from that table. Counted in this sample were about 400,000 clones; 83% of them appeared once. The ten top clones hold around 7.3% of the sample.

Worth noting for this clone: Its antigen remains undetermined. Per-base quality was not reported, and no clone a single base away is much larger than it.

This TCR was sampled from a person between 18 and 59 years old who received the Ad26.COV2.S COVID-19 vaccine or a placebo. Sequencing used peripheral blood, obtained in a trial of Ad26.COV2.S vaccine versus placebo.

The DNA sequence follows: TGCGCCAGCAGCTTGAACAATTCCCCCTCTGGAAACACCATATATTTT. The translation is CASSLNNSPSGNTIYF. The receptor chain draws on TRBV5-1 and TRBJ1-3, with no D gene named confidently. CDR1 SGHRS and CDR2 YFSETQ are derived from the germline V gene. From the cysteine up to the phenylalanine, the CDR3 has a length of 16 residues. The DNA shown is the 48-base CDR3, in frame from base 1. V drops 1 base and J drops 0 bases, leaving 11 bases in between.